This T cell receptor (beta chain) emerged from a study of blood T cells in healthy people across ages. Each sample used at least 6 million PBMCs. Then a second PCR, running roughly 7 to 11 cycles, was carried out with a sample-barcoded 5' primer and a J-beta primer mix. A template-switch adaptor containing 12 random nucleotides labeled each cDNA molecule. From the 5' RACE reads, TCRdb called clonotypes with MiXCR, one entry per CDR3 protein. The repertoire has about 1.7 million distinct CDR3 sequences, under 30% of them found once; the top ten carry about 8%. From germline, CDR1 is DFQATT and CDR2 SNEGSKA (reference sequence). The V segment lost 2 bases and the J segment 9 bases; nucleotides outside the gene matches: 9. The CDR3 contains 14 residues. This clonotype was detected many times.

The genes are TRBV20-1 and TRBJ2-1; 8 bases match TRBD2. Sequencing was done on a sample of blood. The clonotype comes from a woman aged 25-40 years in good health. DNA for the CDR3: TGCAGTGCTAGAAGTCGTGGCGGGGGGTTTGAGCAGTTCTTC. Amino acids: CSARSRGGGFEQFF.